The source of this TCR beta chain is a study of CD4+ T cells in melanoma. Overall study results and limits: Reportedly, melanoma neoantigen-specific CD4+ T cells showed varied differentiation states.

Points on this clone: What it recognizes is unknown.

The repertoire was sequenced with immunoSEQ multiplex PCR; TCRdb's copy has only in-frame clones and lacks some. This repertoire shows around 110,000 clones, 92% found once; its top ten account for roughly 3.5%. This CDR3 has 11 residues. Germline CDR1 is MDHEN and CDR2 is SYDVKM. Deletions cut 7 bases from V and 4 bases from J, with 8 bases between. Sequenced input: peripheral blood. This receptor was taken from a human donor with melanoma. This chain links TRBV28 with TRBJ2-7, with D unclear. CDR3 nucleotide sequence: TGTGCCAGCACGCAGTCGTACGAGCAGTACTTC. Translating it yields CASTQSYEQYF.